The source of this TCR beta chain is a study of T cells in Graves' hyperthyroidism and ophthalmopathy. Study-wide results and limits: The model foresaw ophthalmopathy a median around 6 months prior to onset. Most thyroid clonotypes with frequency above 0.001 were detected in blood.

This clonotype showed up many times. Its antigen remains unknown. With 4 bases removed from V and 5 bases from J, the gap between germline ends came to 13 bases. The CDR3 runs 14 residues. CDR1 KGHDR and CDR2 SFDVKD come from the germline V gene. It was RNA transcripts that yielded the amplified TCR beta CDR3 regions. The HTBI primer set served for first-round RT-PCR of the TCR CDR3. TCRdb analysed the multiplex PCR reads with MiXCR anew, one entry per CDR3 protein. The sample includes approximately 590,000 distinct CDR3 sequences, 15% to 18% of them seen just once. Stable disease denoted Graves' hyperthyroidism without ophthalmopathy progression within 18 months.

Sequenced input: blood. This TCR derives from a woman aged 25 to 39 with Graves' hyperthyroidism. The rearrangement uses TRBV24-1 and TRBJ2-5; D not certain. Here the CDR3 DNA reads TGTGCCACCAGTGACGCTGGCGACGGGGAGACCCAGTACTTC. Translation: CATSDAGDGETQYF.